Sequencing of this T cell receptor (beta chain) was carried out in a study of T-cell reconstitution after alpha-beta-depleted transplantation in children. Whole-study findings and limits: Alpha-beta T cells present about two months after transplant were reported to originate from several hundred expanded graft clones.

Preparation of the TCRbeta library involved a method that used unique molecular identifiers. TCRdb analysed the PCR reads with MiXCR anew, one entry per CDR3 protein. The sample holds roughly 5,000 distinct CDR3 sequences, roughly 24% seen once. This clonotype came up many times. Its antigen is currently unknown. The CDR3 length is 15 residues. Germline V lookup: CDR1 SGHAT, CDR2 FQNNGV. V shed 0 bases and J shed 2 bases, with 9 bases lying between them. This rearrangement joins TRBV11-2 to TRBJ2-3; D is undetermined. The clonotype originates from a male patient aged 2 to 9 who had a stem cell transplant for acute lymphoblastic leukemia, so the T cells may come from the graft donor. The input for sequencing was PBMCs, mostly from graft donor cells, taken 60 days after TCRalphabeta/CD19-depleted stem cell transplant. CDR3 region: CASSLDDLFTDTQYF. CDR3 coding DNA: TGTGCCAGCAGCTTAGATGACCTTTTCACAGATACGCAGTATTTT.